This T cell receptor beta chain came from a study of blood T cells in healthy people across ages. Primers used in a second PCR of about 6 to 12 cycles were a sample-barcoded 5' primer and a J-beta primer mix. Each cDNA was tagged by a template-switch adaptor containing 12 random nucleotides. TCRdb processed the 5' RACE reads anew with MiXCR; each CDR3 protein has one entry. This sample has 1.5 million to 2 million distinct CDR3 sequences, with roughly a third found just once. Per sample, extraction of total RNA gave at least 5.5 micrograms in every case. In this sample, this clonotype turned up many times. Its antigen is undetermined. The CDR3 runs to 13 residues. Trimming took off 1 base at V and 8 bases at J, with 13 bases between the two ends. Germline values: CDR1 SQVTM, CDR2 ANQGSEA. Broader study findings: Older age went with lower TCR beta diversity per million T cells, in a roughly linear way. It was not known whether donors were CMV positive (a possible confounder of expanded clonotype changes).

This TCR was sampled from a woman in her twenties or thirties in good health. Material for sequencing was blood. This chain links TRBV29-1 with TRBJ2-3; D may be TRBD1 (5 bases). In DNA form, the CDR3 reads TGCAGCGTTGAAGGGCACGTTCAGGGTACGCAGTATTTT. Translation: CSVEGHVQGTQYF.